The 17 T cell receptor beta chains given below trace back to one sample, sequenced in a study of T cell responses to AZD1222 COVID-19 vaccine. Method: immunoSEQ multiplex PCR; TCRdb's copy keeps in-frame clones and lacks some. The repertoire has approximately 56,000 clones, 80% to 90% of them found once; the top ten carry over 13%. The sequencing here drew on peripheral blood, taken on day 0 of AZD1222 vaccination. All receptors derive from an adult in good health.

The chain carries TRBV18 and TRBJ1-5; the match to TRBD1 covers 9 bases. Germline CDR1 is KGHSH and CDR2 is LQKENI. The CDR3 is made up of 14 amino acids. V shed 5 bases, J shed 6 bases, and the junction held 5 bases outside the gene matches. CDR3 residues: CASSLGQGPQPQHF. CDR3 in DNA: TGTGCCAGCTCATTGGGACAGGGCCCTCAGCCCCAGCATTTT.

In this sample, this clone turned up once. The chain has TRBV27 and TRBJ1-1; 7 nucleotides align to TRBD1. Germline loops: CDR1 MNHEY, CDR2 SMNVEV (reference sequence). V dropped 3 bases and J dropped 0; count of bases not matched to a gene: 1. CDR3 length equals 14 residues. The CDR3 coding sequence is TGTGCCAGCAGTTTCACAGGGGTGAACACTGAAGCTTTCTTT. Protein sequence: CASSFTGVNTEAFF.

The gene calls are TRBV19 and TRBJ2-1, with TRBD1 matching over 7 bases. Germline V lookup: CDR1 LNHDA, CDR2 SQIVND (reference sequence). The CDR3 has 13 residues. The J segment lost 6 bases and the V segment lost 6 bases, leaving 5 bases of the junction unmatched. In DNA, the CDR3 is TGTGCCAGTAGCTGGACAGGAGGCAATGAGCAGTTCTTC. Amino acids: CASSWTGGNEQFF.

The rearrangement uses TRBV10-2 and TRBJ1-1; 9 nucleotides match TRBD1. Per germline, CDR1 WSHSY and CDR2 SAAADI. The CDR3 covers 15 residues. Trimming removed 6 bases from V and 0 bases from J; junction bases left unmatched: 5. The CDR3 nucleotides read TGCGCCAGCAGCGGGACAGGGACCCTGAACACTGAAGCTTTCTTT. It is translated as CASSGTGTLNTEAFF.

This chain connects TRBV28 to TRBJ1-6; no clear D gene. The CDR3 contains 11 residues. V lost 2 bases and J 13 bases, leaving 6 bases between the germline ends. Germline CDR1 and CDR2: MDHEN and SYDVKM. The CDR3 loop is CASSLRRPLHF. In DNA, the CDR3 is TGTGCCAGCAGTTTAAGGCGCCCCCTCCACTTT.

This clone was detected a few times. The sample has other DNA sequences that encode this CDR3 too. This chain connects TRBV5-1 to TRBJ2-7, with a tentative D call TRBD1 (6 bases). The CDR3 runs to 14 residues. V was shortened by 1 base and J by 2 bases, with 10 bases between the two germline ends. CDR1 and CDR2 (germline): SGHRS, YFSETQ. CDR3 residues: CASSLLGGTYEQYF. The CDR3 DNA reads as TGCGCCAGCAGCTTGTTAGGGGGAACCTACGAGCAGTACTTC.

The chain uses TRBV23-1 and TRBJ2-5; 14 nucleotides agree with TRBD2. TRBV23-1 is an open reading frame whose function is uncertain. After removal of 3 bases from V and 5 bases from J, the junction contained 8 bases not matched to a gene. CDR3 length: 17 amino acids. The CDR3 is CASSQGTSGGPQETQYF. CDR3 in DNA: TGCGCCAGCAGTCAGGGGACTAGCGGGGGACCTCAGGAGACCCAGTACTTC.

The J gene is TRBJ1-1, the V gene TRBV7-3; 9 bases line up with TRBD1. The junction had 12 bases not matched to a gene; V was cut back by 5 bases and J by 11 bases. This CDR3 comprises 14 residues. CDR1 is SGHTA, CDR2 FQGTGA, per germline. CDR3 bases: TGTGCCAGCAGCCTCGACAGGGGGTCAATCGGGGCTTTCTTT. Its protein is CASSLDRGSIGAFF.

The V gene is TRBV27, the J gene TRBJ2-7; D is perhaps TRBD1 (6 bases). V gave up 5 bases and J gave up 0 bases, with 11 bases separating them. The CDR3 spans 14 residues. Germline V gives CDR1 MNHEY, CDR2 SMNVEV (reference sequence). The CDR3 is CASSPQGISYEQYF. CDR3 in DNA: TGTGCCAGCAGTCCCCAGGGGATCTCCTACGAGCAGTACTTC.

Only one count was recorded for this clone. Here the CDR3 reads CASSFPGLAGGTDTQYF. For the CDR3, the DNA is TGTGCCAGCAGTTTCCCGGGACTAGCGGGGGGTACAGATACGCAGTATTTT. The chain recombines TRBV27 with TRBJ2-3; 15 bases align to TRBD2. Germline lookup yields CDR1 MNHEY and CDR2 SMNVEV (reference sequence). Trimming took 3 bases from V and 3 from J; bases not matched to a gene: 4. This CDR3 comprises 17 residues.

V and J are TRBV28 and TRBJ1-2; possibly TRBD1 for D (6 bases). V was pared by 11 bases and J by 3 bases, with 19 bases between. This CDR3 contains 14 residues. Germline CDR1 MDHEN, CDR2 SYDVKM. In nucleotides, the CDR3 is TGTGCCTCAATAACCCAGGGGCCCTACTATGGCTACACCTTC. It translates to CASITQGPYYGYTF.

This clone was recorded once. In the same sample, other DNA sequences code for this CDR3. The rearrangement joins TRBV6-5 to TRBJ2-3; possible D gene TRBD1, 5 bases. Germline CDR1 and CDR2: MNHEY and SVGAGI. Trimming stripped 2 bases from V and 0 bases from J, with 9 bases between. The CDR3 extends over 15 amino acids. DNA of the CDR3: TGTGCCAGCAGTTACAGGGGTTCTAGCACAGATACGCAGTATTTT. It translates to CASSYRGSSTDTQYF.

This clone was observed once. This chain connects TRBV11-2 to TRBJ2-1; 12 bases are a match to TRBD2. V was pared by 4 bases and J by 6 bases, with 4 bases of the junction left unmatched. Germline assignment: CDR1 SGHAT and CDR2 FQNNGV. The CDR3 has 15 amino acids. The DNA of the CDR3 is TGTGCCAGCAGCTCGCTAGCGGGGGGGCTCAATGAGCAGTTCTTC. Its translation: CASSSLAGGLNEQFF.

Comment on this clone: At one boundary the junction diverges from the germline segment, which might be a read error. V is TRBV6-5 and J is TRBJ2-7; 9 bases match TRBD2. This CDR3 spans 14 amino acids. Per the germline V gene, CDR1 is MNHEY and CDR2 is SVGAGI. CDR3 region: CASSRSGGIYGQYF. DNA of the CDR3: TGTGCCAGCAGCCGTAGCGGGGGAATCTACGGGCAGTACTTC.

A single count supports this clone. V and J are TRBV7-9 and TRBJ1-1, with D hard to call. Trimming stripped 6 bases from V and 6 bases from J, with 11 bases between. This CDR3 contains 12 residues. The germline V gene has CDR1 SEHNR and CDR2 FQNEAQ (reference sequence). CDR3 DNA sequence: TGTGCCAGCAGACCTGACCCCCCTGAAGCTTTCTTT. This codes for CASRPDPPEAFF.

This chain uses TRBV25-1 with TRBJ2-3; perhaps TRBD1 as D (6 bases). Trimming took off 2 bases at V and 3 bases at J, with 9 bases between the two ends. The CDR3 length is 14 residues. CDR1 is MGHDK, CDR2 SYGVNS, per germline. CDR3 loop: CASSETGLTDTQYF. CDR3 coding DNA: TGTGCCAGCAGTGAAACAGGGTTAACAGATACGCAGTATTTT.

The CDR3 protein is CSVGTGYNRYGYTF. CDR3 nucleotide sequence: TGCAGCGTTGGAACAGGGTATAATCGCTATGGCTACACCTTC. The genes are TRBV29-1 and TRBJ1-2, with a weak D call TRBD1 (6 bases). V lost 4 bases, J lost 4 bases, and 16 bases lay in between. This CDR3 has 14 residues. The germline gives CDR1 SQVTM, CDR2 ANQGSEA.